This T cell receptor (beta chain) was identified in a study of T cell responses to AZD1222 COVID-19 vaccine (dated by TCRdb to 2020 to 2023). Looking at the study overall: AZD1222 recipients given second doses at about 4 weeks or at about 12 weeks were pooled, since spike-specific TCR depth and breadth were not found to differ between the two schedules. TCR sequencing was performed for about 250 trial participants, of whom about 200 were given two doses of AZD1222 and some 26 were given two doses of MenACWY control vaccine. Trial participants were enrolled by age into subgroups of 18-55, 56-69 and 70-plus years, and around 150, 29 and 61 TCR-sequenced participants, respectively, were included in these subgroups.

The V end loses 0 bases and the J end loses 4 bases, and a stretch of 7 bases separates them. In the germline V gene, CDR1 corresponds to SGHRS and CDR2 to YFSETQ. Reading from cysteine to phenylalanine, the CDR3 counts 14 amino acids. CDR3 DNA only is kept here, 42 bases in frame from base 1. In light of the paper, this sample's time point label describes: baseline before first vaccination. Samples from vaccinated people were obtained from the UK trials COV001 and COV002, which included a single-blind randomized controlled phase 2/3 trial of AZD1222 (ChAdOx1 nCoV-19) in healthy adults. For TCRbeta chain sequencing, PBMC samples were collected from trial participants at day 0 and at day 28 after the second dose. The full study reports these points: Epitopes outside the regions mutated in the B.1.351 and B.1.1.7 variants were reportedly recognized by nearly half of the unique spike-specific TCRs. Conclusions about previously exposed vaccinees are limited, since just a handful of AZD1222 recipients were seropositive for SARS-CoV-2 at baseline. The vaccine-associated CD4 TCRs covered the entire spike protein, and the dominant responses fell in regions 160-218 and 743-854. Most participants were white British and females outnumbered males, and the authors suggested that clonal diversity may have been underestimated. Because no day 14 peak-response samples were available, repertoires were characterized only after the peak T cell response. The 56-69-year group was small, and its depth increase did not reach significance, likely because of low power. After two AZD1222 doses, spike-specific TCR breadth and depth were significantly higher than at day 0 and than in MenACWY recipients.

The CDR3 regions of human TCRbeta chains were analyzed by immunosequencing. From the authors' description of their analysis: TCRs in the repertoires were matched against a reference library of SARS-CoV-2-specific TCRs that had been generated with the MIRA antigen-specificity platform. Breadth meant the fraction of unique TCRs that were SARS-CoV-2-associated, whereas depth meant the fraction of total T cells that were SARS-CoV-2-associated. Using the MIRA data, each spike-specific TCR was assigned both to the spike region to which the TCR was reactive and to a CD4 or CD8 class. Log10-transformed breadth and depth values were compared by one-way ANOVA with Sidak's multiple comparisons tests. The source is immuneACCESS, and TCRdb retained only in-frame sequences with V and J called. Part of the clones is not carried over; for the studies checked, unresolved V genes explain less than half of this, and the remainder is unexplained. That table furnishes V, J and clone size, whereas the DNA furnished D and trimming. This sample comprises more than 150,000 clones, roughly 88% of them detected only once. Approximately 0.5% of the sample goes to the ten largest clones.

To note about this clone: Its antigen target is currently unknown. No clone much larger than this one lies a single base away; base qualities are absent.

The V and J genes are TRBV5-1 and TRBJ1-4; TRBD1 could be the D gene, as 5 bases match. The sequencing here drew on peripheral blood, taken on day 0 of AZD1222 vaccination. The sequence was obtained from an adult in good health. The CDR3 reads CASSLGGVNEKLFF. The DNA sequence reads TGCGCCAGCAGCTTGGGAGGGGTTAATGAAAAACTGTTTTTT.